These 13 T cell receptor beta chains were all obtained from the same sample, sequenced in a study of graft-versus-host responses after intestinal transplantation. Their antigens remain unidentified. Sequencing was performed with immunoSEQ multiplex PCR; in TCRdb, only in-frame clones are kept and a portion is missing. The table has 100,000 to 120,000 clones, approximately 92% seen once. Specimen: unstimulated CD8+ T cells sorted from spleen or lymph node cells, collected before intestinal transplant. The receptors derive from a human donor who received an intestinal transplant.

This clone appeared once. The chain couples TRBV4-1 to TRBJ2-3; 9 bases agree with TRBD1. This CDR3 has 14 residues. CDR1 and CDR2 (germline): MGHRA, YSYEKL. Unmatched junction bases numbered 1, after V lost 3 bases and J lost 3 bases. The CDR3 DNA is TGCGCCAGCAGCCACGGGACAGGGACAGATACGCAGTATTTT. This translates into CASSHGTGTDTQYF.

This CDR3 reads CASSIVWGDRSYNEQFF. CDR3 nucleotides: TGTGCCAGTAGTATAGTATGGGGTGATCGCTCCTACAATGAGCAGTTCTTC. The chain joins TRBV19 to TRBJ2-1; D is undetermined. The CDR3 is made up of 17 amino acids. Germline values: CDR1 LNHDA, CDR2 SQIVND (reference sequence). The V gene lost 1 base and the J gene lost 0 bases, with 13 bases spanning the gap.

The V gene is TRBV6-6, the J gene TRBJ2-5, with unresolved D. The DNA end favors TRBJ2-7, so the J call may be wrong. The CDR3 covers 10 residues. CDR1 is MNHNY and CDR2 is SVGAGI in the germline V gene (reference sequence). The CDR3 loop is CASSDYEQYF. DNA of the CDR3: TGTGCCAGCAGTGACTACGAGCAGTACTTC.

The rearrangement joins TRBV30 to TRBJ2-1; TRBD2 is a possible D gene (6 bases). Deletions cut 1 base from V and 9 bases from J, with 13 bases between. The CDR3 length is 13 residues. Germline V gene lookup returns CDR1 GTSNPN and CDR2 SVGIG (reference sequence). For the CDR3, the DNA is TGTGCCTGGAGTGCGACTAGTACAGCTGAGCAGTTCTTC. Its translation is CAWSATSTAEQFF. The full variable domain, its missing parts supplied by reference TRBV30 and TRBJ2-1, is SQTIHQWPATLVQPVGSPLSLECTVEGTSNPNLYWYRQAAGRGLQLLFYSVGIGQISSEVPQNLSASRPQDRQFILSSKKLLLSDSGFYLCAWSATSTAEQFFGPGTRLTVL.

The rearrangement uses TRBV30 and TRBJ2-7; D remains unclear. Trimming took off 2 bases at V and 3 bases at J, with 14 bases between the two ends. Per the germline V gene, CDR1 is GTSNPN and CDR2 is SVGIG (reference sequence). This CDR3 is built from 14 residues. CDR3 amino acids: CAWSSDHRSYEQYF. CDR3 nucleotide sequence: TGTGCCTGGAGTTCGGATCATCGCAGCTACGAGCAGTACTTC.

This chain uses TRBV19 with TRBJ2-7; D is perhaps TRBD2 (5 bases). Trimming stripped 3 bases from V and 2 bases from J, with 11 bases between. The CDR3 runs to 14 residues. Germline lookup yields CDR1 LNHDA and CDR2 SQIVND (reference sequence). CDR3 DNA sequence: TGTGCCAGTAGTATGGGGAGCGGAACCTACGAGCAGTACTTC. This sequence encodes CASSMGSGTYEQYF.

The V call is TRBV9, the J call TRBJ2-3; TRBD2 matches 10 bases. The CDR3 spans 15 residues. J gave up 2 bases and V 3 bases, and 3 bases lay outside the gene matches. Germline lookup yields CDR1 SGDLS and CDR2 YYNGEE. The CDR3 reads CASSGTSGLTDTQYF. The CDR3 nucleotides are TGTGCCAGCAGCGGGACTAGCGGACTCACAGATACGCAGTATTTT.

This chain links TRBV19 with TRBJ1-2; D perhaps matches TRBD1 (6 bases). Germline V gives CDR1 LNHDA, CDR2 SQIVND (reference sequence). Trimming pared 10 bases from V and 6 bases from J, leaving 15 bases between. This CDR3 region has 12 residues. The CDR3 protein is CAIRQGMNGYTF. The CDR3 nucleotides are TGTGCCATCCGTCAGGGGATGAATGGCTACACCTTC.

V is TRBV15 and J is TRBJ2-1; 8 nucleotides align to TRBD2. V trimming: 1 base; J trimming: 7 bases; junction bases outside the gene matches: 6. CDR1 LNHNV and CDR2 YYDKDF come from the germline V gene (reference sequence). The length of the CDR3 is 15 residues. The CDR3 nucleotides are TGTGCCACCAGCAGAGCGACGGGAGGGCCGAATGAGCAGTTCTTC. Translated: CATSRATGGPNEQFF.

The CDR3 loop reads CASSSHGTGGDEQYF. CDR3 nucleotide sequence: TGTGCCAGCAGCTCCCACGGGACAGGCGGGGATGAGCAGTACTTC. V usage is TRBV13 and J usage is TRBJ2-7; 8 bases fit TRBD1. J lost 7 bases, V lost 4 bases, and 12 bases had no gene match. The CDR3 consists of 15 residues. In germline, CDR1 is PRHDT, CDR2 FYEKMQ (reference sequence).

The chain recombines TRBV10-3 with TRBJ1-1, with 7 bases identical to TRBD1. The V gene's germline CDR1 is ENHRY and CDR2 SYGVKD. CDR3 length equals 15 residues. The V segment lost 6 bases and the J segment 2 bases; nucleotides outside the gene matches: 9. CDR3 bases: TGTGCCATCAGCGGGGACAGCGACCTCAACACTGAAGCTTTCTTT. Translation gives CAISGDSDLNTEAFF.

About this clone itself: Different DNA sequences within this sample yield the same CDR3. The chain uses TRBV27 and TRBJ1-1, with D unclear. This CDR3 has 15 residues. Germline assignment: CDR1 MNHEY and CDR2 SMNVEV (reference sequence). Trimming shortened V by 2 bases and J by 1 base, and 11 bases separated the two germline ends. The DNA of the CDR3 is TGTGCCAGCAGTTTAGTCGCCTGGTCGAACACTGAAGCTTTCTTT. Encoded protein: CASSLVAWSNTEAFF.

This chain joins TRBV7-8 and TRBJ2-7, with D perhaps TRBD2 (6 bases). Between the trimmed V and J ends, which lost 5 bases and 0 bases, there was a span of 14 bases. This CDR3 has 15 amino acids. Germline V CDR1 and CDR2: SGHVS, FQNEAQ. CDR3 DNA: TGTGCCAGCAGCGCGGGACGGGGTAACTCCTACGAGCAGTACTTC. Translation: CASSAGRGNSYEQYF.